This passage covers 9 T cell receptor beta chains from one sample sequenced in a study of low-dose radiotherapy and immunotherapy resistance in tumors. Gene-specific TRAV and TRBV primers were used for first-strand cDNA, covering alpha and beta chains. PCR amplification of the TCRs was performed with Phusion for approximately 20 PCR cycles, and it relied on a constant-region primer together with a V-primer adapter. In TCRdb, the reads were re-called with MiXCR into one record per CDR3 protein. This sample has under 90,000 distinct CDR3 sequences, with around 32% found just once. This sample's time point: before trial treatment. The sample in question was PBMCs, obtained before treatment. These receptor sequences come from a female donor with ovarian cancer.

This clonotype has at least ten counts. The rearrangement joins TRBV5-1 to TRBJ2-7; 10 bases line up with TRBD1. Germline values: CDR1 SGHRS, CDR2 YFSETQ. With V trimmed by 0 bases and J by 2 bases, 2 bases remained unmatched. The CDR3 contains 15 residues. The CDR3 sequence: CASSLAGTGAYEQYF. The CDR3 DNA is TGCGCCAGCAGCTTGGCGGGGACAGGGGCCTACGAGCAGTACTTC.

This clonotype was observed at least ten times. DNA for the CDR3: TGCGCCAGCAGCTCCTCGGCCGCATCCTACGAGCAGTACTTC. Translated: CASSSSAASYEQYF. The chain is built from TRBV5-1 and TRBJ2-7; no clear D. V shed 3 bases and J shed 1 base, with 11 bases lying between them. This CDR3 is 14 amino acids long. CDR1 is SGHRS and CDR2 is YFSETQ in the germline V gene.

DNA of the CDR3: TGTGCCAGCTCTGACCAGCAGTCCTACGAGCAGTACTTC. Its protein is CASSDQQSYEQYF. The genes are TRBV5-4 and TRBJ2-7; no clear D gene. The CDR3 consists of 13 residues. Per germline, CDR1 SGHNT and CDR2 YYREEE (reference sequence). With 7 bases removed from V and 1 base from J, the gap between germline ends came to 12 bases.

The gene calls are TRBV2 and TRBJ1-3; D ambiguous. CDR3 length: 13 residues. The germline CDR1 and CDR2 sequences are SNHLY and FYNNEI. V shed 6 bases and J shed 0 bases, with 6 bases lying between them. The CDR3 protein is CASSGPSGNTIYF. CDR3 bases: TGTGCCAGCAGCGGCCCCTCTGGAAACACCATATATTTT. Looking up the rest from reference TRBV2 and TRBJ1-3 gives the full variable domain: EPEVTQTPSHQVTQMGQEVILRCVPISNHLYFYWYRQILGQKVEFLVSFYNNEISEKSEIFDDQFSVERPDGSNFTLKIRSTKLEDSAMYFCASSGPSGNTIYFGEGSWLTVV.

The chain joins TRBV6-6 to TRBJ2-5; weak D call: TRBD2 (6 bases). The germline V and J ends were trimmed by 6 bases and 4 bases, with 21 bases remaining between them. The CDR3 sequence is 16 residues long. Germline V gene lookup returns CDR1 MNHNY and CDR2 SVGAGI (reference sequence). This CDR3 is CASSLLTGGSGETQYF. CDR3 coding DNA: TGTGCCAGCAGCCTGTTAACAGGAGGGTCGGGAGAGACCCAGTACTTC.

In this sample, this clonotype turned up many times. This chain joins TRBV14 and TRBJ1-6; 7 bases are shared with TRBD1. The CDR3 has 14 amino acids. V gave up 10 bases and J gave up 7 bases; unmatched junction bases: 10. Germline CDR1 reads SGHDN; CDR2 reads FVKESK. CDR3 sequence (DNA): TGTGCCAATAATCCGGGACAGCCGAATTCACCCCTCCACTTT. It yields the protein CANNPGQPNSPLHF.

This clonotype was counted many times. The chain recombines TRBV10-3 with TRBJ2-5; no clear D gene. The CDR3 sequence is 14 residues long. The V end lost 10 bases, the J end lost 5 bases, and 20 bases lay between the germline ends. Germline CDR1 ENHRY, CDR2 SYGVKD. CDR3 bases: TGTGCCACCACGAGTGCAGACCTCGTCGAGACCCAGTACTTC. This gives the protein CATTSADLVETQYF.

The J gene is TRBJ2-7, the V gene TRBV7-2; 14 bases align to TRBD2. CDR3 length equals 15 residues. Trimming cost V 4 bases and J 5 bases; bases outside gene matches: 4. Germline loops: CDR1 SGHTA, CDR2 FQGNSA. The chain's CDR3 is CASSSGLAGGDEQYF. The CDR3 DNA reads TGTGCCAGCAGCTCCGGACTAGCGGGAGGAGACGAGCAGTACTTC.

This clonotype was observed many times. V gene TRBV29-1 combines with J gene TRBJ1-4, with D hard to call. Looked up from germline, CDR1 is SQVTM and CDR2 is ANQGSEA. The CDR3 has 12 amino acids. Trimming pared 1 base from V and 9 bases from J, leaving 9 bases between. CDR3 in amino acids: CSVEVGNKKLFF. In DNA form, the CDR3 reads TGCAGCGTTGAAGTCGGCAATAAAAAACTGTTTTTT.